The sequence of this TCR beta chain was determined in a study of early T cells in non-severe SARS-CoV-2 infection. Study-wide background: The chains were unpaired, and the sequenced material was bulk RNA from unsorted whole blood.

Study results and caveats: VDJdb matching, biased toward anti-spike CD8 responses, missed private and CD4 specificities.

As to this clonotype: Its antigen is not identified.

Molecules of cDNA were individually given unique molecular identifiers that were attached to them. TCRdb reanalysed the 5' RACE reads using MiXCR and keeps one entry per CDR3 protein. The table lists 65,000 to 95,000 distinct CDR3 sequences, about 16% of them singletons. Unmatched junction bases numbered 11, after V lost 4 bases and J lost 4 bases. The CDR3 sequence is 16 residues long. CDR1 is SGHKS, CDR2 YYEKEE, per germline (reference sequence). The origin of this receptor is an adult who was a healthcare worker with PCR-confirmed SARS-CoV-2 infection or an uninfected control (not recorded which). The sequencing sample was made of whole blood. The genes are TRBV5-5 and TRBJ1-2; 9 bases map to TRBD1. The CDR3 region is CASSHPTGGRGYGYTF. The CDR3 coding sequence is TGTGCCAGCAGCCACCCTACAGGGGGCAGGGGCTATGGCTACACCTTC. The full variable domain, in which reference TRBV5-5 and TRBJ1-2 provide the parts outside the CDR3, is DAGVTQSPTHLIKTRGQQVTLRCSPISGHKSVSWYQQVLGQGPQFIFQYYEKEERGRGNFPDRFSARQFPNYSSELNVNALLLGDSALYLCASSHPTGGRGYGYTFGSGTRLTVV.